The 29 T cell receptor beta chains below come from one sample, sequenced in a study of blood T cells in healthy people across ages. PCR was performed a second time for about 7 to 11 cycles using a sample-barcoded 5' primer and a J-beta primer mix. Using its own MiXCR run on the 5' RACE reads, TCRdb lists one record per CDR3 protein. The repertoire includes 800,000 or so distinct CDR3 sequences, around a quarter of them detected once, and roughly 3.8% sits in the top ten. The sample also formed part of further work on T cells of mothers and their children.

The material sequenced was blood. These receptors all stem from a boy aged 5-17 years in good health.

In nucleotides, the CDR3 is TGTGCCAGCAGCCCACAGGGGCATGAAGCTTTCTTT. Translation gives CASSPQGHEAFF. The chain couples TRBV27 to TRBJ1-1; 7 nucleotides agree with TRBD1. After removal of 6 bases from V and 7 bases from J, the junction contained 5 bases not matched to a gene. This CDR3 has 12 residues. The germline V gene encodes CDR1 MNHEY and CDR2 SMNVEV (reference sequence).

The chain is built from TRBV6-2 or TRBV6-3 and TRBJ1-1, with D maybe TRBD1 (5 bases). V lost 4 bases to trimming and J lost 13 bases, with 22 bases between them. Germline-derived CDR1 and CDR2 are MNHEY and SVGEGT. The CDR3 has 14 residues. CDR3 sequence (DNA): TGTGCCAGCAGTTTGGACATCCGCCCGATTTTCGGTTTCTTT. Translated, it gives CASSLDIRPIFGFF.

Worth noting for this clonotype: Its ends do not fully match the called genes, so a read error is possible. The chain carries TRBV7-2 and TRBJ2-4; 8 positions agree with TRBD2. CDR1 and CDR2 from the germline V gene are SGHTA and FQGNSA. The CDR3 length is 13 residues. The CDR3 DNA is TGTGCCAGCAGCACTAGCGGCAAAAACATTCGGTACTTC. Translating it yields CASSTSGKNIRYF.

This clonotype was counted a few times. The CDR3 region has the DNA TGTGCCAGCAGCTTAGATTCCAGGGGAGGTGAGCAGTTCTTC. Protein sequence: CASSLDSRGGEQFF. The chain joins TRBV7-2 to TRBJ2-1; D could derive from TRBD1 or TRBD2 (6 bases each). Per the germline V gene, CDR1 is SGHTA and CDR2 is FQGNSA. This CDR3 comprises 14 residues. V lost 1 base and J 9 bases, leaving 13 bases between the germline ends.

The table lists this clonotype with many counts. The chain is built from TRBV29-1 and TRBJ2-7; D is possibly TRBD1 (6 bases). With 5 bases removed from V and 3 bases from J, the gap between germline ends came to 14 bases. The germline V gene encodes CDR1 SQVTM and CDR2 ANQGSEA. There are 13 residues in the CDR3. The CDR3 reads CSVTLQGVYEQYF. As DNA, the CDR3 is TGCAGCGTTACTCTACAGGGAGTCTACGAGCAGTACTTC.

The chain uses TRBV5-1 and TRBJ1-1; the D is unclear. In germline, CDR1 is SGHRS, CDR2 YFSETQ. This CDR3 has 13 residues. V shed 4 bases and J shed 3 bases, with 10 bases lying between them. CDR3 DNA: TGCGCCAGCAGCATAGGAGATCACACTGAAGCTTTCTTT. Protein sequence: CASSIGDHTEAFF.

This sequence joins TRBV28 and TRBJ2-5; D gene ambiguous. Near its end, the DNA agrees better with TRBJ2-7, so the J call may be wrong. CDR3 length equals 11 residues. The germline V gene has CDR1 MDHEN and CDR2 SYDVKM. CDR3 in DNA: TGTGCCAGCGGTGCAGGTTACGAGCAGTACTTC. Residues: CASGAGYEQYF.

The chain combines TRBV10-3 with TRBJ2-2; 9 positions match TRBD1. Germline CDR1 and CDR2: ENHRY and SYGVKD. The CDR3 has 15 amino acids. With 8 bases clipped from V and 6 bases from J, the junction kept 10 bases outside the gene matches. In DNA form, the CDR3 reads TGTGCCATCGAAGGAGGACAGGGGATAGCCGGGGAGCTGTTTTTT. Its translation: CAIEGGQGIAGELFF.

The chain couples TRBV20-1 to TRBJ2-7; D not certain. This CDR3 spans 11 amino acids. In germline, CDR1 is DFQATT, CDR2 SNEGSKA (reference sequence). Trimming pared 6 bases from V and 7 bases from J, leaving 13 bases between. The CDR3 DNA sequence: TGCAGTGCGACCCCCCTGAGGGAGCAGTACTTC. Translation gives CSATPLREQYF.

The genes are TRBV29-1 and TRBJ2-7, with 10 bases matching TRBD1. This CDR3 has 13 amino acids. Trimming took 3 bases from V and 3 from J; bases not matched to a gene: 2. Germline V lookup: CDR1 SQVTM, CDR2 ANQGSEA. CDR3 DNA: TGCAGCGTTGATGGGACAGGGGACTACGAGCAGTACTTC. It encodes CSVDGTGDYEQYF.

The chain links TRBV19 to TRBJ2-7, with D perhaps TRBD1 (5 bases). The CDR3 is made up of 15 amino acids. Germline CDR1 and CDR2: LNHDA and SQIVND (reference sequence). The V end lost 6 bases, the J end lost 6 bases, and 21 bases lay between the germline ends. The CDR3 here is CASSAKKGEACEQYF. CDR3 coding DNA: TGTGCCAGTAGCGCTAAGAAAGGGGAAGCGTGCGAGCAGTACTTC.

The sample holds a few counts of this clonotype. CDR3 sequence: CSARDLYRLAGGHYEQYF. CDR3 sequence (DNA): TGCAGTGCTAGAGATCTGTACCGACTAGCGGGAGGGCACTACGAGCAGTACTTC. This chain links TRBV20-1 with TRBJ2-5; the match to TRBD2 covers 14 bases. Judging by the DNA end, TRBJ2-7 fits better; the J call may be wrong. The CDR3 extends over 18 amino acids. Germline V gene lookup returns CDR1 DFQATT and CDR2 SNEGSKA (reference sequence).

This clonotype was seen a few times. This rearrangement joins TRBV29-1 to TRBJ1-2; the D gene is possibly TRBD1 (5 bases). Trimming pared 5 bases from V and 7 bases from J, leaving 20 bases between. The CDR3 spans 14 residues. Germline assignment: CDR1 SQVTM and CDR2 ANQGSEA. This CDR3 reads CSVNHGTLGSGYTF. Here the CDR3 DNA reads TGCAGCGTTAATCACGGGACGCTTGGGAGTGGCTACACCTTC.

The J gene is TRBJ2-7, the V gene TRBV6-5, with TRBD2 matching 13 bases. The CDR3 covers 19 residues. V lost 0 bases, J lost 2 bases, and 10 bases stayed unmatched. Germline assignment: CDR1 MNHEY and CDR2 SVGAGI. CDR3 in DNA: TGTGCCAGCAGTTACTCCCAAACCTTTGGACTAGCGGGAGCCTACGAGCAGTACTTC. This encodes CASSYSQTFGLAGAYEQYF.

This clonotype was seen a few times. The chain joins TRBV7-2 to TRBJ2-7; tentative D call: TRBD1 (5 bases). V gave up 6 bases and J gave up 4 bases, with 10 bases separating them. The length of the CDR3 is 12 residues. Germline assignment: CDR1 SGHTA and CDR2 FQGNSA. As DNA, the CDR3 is TGTGCCAGCAGTTCAGGGTATTACGAGCAGTACTTC. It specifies CASSSGYYEQYF.

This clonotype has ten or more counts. This CDR3 reads CSVEDPGLNTGELFF. CDR3 DNA sequence: TGCAGCGTTGAAGATCCCGGACTCAACACCGGGGAGCTGTTTTTT. The gene calls are TRBV29-1 and TRBJ2-2; D perhaps matches TRBD2 (5 bases). Per the germline V gene, CDR1 is SQVTM and CDR2 is ANQGSEA. The CDR3 is 15 residues long. With 0 bases removed from V and 2 bases from J, the gap between germline ends came to 10 bases.

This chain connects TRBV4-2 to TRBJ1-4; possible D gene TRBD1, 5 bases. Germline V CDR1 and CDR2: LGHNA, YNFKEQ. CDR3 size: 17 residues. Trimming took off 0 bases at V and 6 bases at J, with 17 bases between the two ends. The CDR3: CASSQDRWAGSDEKLFF. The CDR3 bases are TGTGCCAGCAGCCAAGATCGATGGGCAGGGAGTGATGAAAAACTGTTTTTT.

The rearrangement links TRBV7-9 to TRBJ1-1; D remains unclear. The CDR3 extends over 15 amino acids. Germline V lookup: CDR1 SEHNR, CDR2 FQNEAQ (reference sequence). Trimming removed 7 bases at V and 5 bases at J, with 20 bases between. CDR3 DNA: TGTGCCAGCACCCGACGTGAAGTGCCGGCGACTGAAGCTTTCTTT. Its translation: CASTRREVPATEAFF.

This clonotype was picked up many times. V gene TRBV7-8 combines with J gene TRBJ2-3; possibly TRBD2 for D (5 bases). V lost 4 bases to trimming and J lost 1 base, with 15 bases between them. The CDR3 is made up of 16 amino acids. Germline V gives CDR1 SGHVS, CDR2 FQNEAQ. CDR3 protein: CASSSTRVARTDTQYF. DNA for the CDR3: TGTGCCAGCAGCTCAACTAGGGTGGCTCGCACAGATACGCAGTATTTT.

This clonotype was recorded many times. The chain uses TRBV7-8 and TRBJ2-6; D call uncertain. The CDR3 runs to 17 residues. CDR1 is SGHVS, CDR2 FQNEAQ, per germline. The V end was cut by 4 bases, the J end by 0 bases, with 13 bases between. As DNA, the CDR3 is TGTGCCAGCAGCTCGCCCACGGACCGCTCTGGGGCCAACGTCCTGACTTTC. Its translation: CASSSPTDRSGANVLTF.

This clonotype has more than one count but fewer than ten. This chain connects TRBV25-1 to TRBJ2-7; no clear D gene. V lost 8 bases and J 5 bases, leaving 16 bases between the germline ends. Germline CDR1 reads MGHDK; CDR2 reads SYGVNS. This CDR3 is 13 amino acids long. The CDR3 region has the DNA TGTGCCAGCGGACCGTGGGAACGGGACGAGCAGTACTTC. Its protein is CASGPWERDEQYF.

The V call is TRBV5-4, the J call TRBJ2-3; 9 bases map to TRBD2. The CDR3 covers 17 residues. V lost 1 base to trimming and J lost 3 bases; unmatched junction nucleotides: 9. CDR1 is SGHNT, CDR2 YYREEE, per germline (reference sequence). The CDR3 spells CASSLTKLAGKTDTQYF. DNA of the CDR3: TGTGCCAGCAGCTTGACGAAACTAGCGGGTAAAACAGATACGCAGTATTTT.

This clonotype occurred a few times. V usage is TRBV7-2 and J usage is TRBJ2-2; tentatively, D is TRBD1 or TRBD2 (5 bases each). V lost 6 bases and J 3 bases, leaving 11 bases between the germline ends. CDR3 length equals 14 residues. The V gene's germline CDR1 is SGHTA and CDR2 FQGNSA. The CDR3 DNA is TGTGCCAGCAGATACGGGACCCACACCGGGGAGCTGTTTTTT. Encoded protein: CASRYGTHTGELFF.

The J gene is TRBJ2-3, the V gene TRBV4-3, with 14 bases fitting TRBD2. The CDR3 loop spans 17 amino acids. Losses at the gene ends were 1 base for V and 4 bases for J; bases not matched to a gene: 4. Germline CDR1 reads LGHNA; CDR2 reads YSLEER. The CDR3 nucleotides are TGCGCCAGCAGCCAAGTTGGGACTAGCGGGAGAGCAGATACGCAGTATTTT. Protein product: CASSQVGTSGRADTQYF.

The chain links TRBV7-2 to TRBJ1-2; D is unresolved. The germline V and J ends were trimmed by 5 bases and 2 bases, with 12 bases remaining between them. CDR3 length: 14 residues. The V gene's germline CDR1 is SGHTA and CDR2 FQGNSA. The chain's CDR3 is CASSPDWSNYGYTF. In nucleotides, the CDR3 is TGTGCCAGCAGCCCCGACTGGAGCAACTATGGCTACACCTTC.

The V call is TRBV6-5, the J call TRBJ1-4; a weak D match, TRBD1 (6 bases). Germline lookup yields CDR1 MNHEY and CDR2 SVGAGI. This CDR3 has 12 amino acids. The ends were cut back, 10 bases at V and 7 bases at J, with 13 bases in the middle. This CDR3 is CATGGGPEKLFF. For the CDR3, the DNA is TGTGCCACCGGAGGGGGACCTGAAAAACTGTTTTTT.

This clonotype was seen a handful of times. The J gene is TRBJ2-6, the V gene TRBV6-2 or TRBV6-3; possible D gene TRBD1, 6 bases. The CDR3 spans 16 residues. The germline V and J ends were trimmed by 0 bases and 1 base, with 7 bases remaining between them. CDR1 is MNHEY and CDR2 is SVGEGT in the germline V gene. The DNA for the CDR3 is TGTGCCAGCAGTTACTCAACAGGGTCTGGGGCCAACGTCCTGACTTTC. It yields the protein CASSYSTGSGANVLTF.

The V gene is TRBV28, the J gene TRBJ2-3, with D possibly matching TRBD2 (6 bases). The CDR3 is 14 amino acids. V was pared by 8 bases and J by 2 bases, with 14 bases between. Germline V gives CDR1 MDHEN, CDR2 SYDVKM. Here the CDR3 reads CASGMGLFTDTQYF. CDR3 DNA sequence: TGTGCCAGCGGGATGGGACTCTTCACAGATACGCAGTATTTT.

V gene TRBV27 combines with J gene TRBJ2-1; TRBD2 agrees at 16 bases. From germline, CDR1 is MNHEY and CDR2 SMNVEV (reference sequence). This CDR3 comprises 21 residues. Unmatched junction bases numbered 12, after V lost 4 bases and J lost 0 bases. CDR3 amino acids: CASSSLPGLAGGPASYNEQFF. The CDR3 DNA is TGTGCCAGCAGTTCTCTACCGGGACTAGCGGGAGGGCCAGCCTCCTACAATGAGCAGTTCTTC.